This T cell receptor (beta chain) was identified during a study of T-cell memory formation after mild COVID-19. Study-wide context: In these data, TCR clusters were largely donor specific.

Study-wide results and limits: Cross-reactive memory appears to have joined, as suggested by some responding clones showing up in pre-infection memory.

On this clonotype: Antigen: not known.

One entry per CDR3 protein, called by TCRdb with MiXCR from the 5' RACE reads. The sample includes about 390,000 distinct CDR3 sequences, about 17% of them seen just once. Sequencing was done on a sample of PBMCs or a T cell subset sorted from them (not recorded which). This receptor was identified in a man aged 18 to 35 who had mild COVID-19 (a few samples of this study predate the infection). Cell type and time point are not known.

The chain's CDR3 is CASSYRGGNNEQFF. CDR3 nucleotides: TGTGCCAGCAGCTACAGGGGCGGGAACAATGAGCAGTTCTTC. V is TRBV11-2 and J is TRBJ2-1; D possibly corresponds to TRBD1 (7 bases). The germline gives CDR1 SGHAT, CDR2 FQNNGV. There are 14 residues in the CDR3. V lost 4 bases, J lost 5 bases, and 12 bases lay in between.